These 25 T cell receptor beta chains share one sample of origin, sequenced in a study of cytomegalovirus exposure and HLA in healthy donors (dated by TCRdb to between 2016 and 2019). Library generation was performed with the immunoSEQ multiplex PCR assay. Drawn from immuneACCESS, this table holds only the in-frame rearrangements with V and J called that TCRdb kept. Clones are partly lost; checked studies trace under half to an unresolved V gene and leave the rest unexplained. A total of tens of thousands of clones appear in this sample, around 90% of them only once. 3.5% to 4% of the sample comes from the top ten. Sequencing used PBMCs. The source of these receptors is a woman between 18 and 30 years old in good health and CMV-seropositive.

The gene calls are TRBV11-2 and TRBJ2-7, with D possibly matching TRBD1 (7 bases). Germline CDR1 SGHAT, CDR2 FQNNGV. The CDR3 has 14 amino acids. Trimming cost V 8 bases and J 2 bases, with 16 bases left between them. The CDR3 spells CASGRTGFAYEQYF. DNA for the CDR3: TGTGCCAGCGGGAGGACAGGCTTCGCCTACGAGCAGTACTTC.

The chain employs TRBV20-1 and TRBJ1-2, with a weak D call TRBD1 (6 bases). Germline V gene sequence: CDR1 DFQATT, CDR2 SNEGSKA (reference sequence). Trimming left V 6 bases short and J 12 bases short, with 14 bases between. The CDR3 is 10 residues long. The CDR3 coding sequence is TGCAGTGCAGCATACAGGGAACACACCTTC. Translation: CSAAYREHTF.

V is TRBV30 and J is TRBJ1-4, with D perhaps matching TRBD1 (5 bases). This CDR3 is 15 amino acids long. Trimming took 8 bases from V and 8 from J, leaving 24 bases between them. Germline CDR1 and CDR2: GTSNPN and SVGIG (reference sequence). CDR3 in amino acids: CATGGTAGVSEKLFF. The DNA for the CDR3 is TGTGCCACTGGGGGGACCGCGGGGGTTAGCGAAAAACTGTTTTTT.

The genes are TRBV7-8 and TRBJ1-2; weak D call: TRBD1 (5 bases). Germline CDR1 SGHVS, CDR2 FQNEAQ. V lost 5 bases, J lost 0 bases, and 10 bases lay in between. The length of the CDR3 is 14 residues. CDR3 bases: TGTGCCAGCAGCCCCGGACACACTAACTATGGCTACACCTTC. Its protein product is CASSPGHTNYGYTF.

A single count supports this clone. The chain has TRBV29-1 and TRBJ1-2; 7 positions agree with TRBD1. J was trimmed by 1 base and V by 6 bases; bases with no gene match: 8. The CDR3 loop spans 14 amino acids. In germline, CDR1 is SQVTM, CDR2 ANQGSEA. CDR3 sequence (DNA): TGCAGCGTCGGACAGGAGAACTTTAACTATGGCTACACCTTC. This translates into CSVGQENFNYGYTF. Variable domain in full (rest from reference TRBV29-1 and TRBJ1-2): SAVISQKPSRDICQRGTSLTIQCQVDSQVTMMFWYRQQPGQSLTLIATANQGSEATYESGFVIDKFPISRPNLTFSTLTVSNMSPEDSSIYLCSVGQENFNYGYTFGSGTRLTVV.

V is TRBV2 and J is TRBJ2-7, with TRBD1 matching over 12 bases. V gave up 8 bases and J gave up 1 base; unmatched junction bases: 9. CDR3 size: 16 residues. The germline V gene encodes CDR1 SNHLY and CDR2 FYNNEI. In DNA, the CDR3 is TGTGCCAGCTACTTGGGACAGGGGGCGAATTCCTACGAGCAGTACTTC. Translation: CASYLGQGANSYEQYF.

The CDR3 here is CASSQEWRQRNEKLFF. The CDR3 nucleotides are TGCGCCAGCAGCCAGGAATGGAGACAGCGTAATGAAAAACTGTTTTTT. This chain connects TRBV4-1 to TRBJ1-4, with TRBD1 as a possible D gene (5 bases). The germline CDR1 and CDR2 sequences are MGHRA and YSYEKL. Trimming cost V 3 bases and J 4 bases, with 15 bases left between them. The CDR3 loop spans 16 amino acids.

The chain's CDR3 is CASSFPLKTRPDTQYF. CDR3 DNA sequence: TGTGCCAGCAGTTTTCCCCTCAAGACCAGGCCAGATACGCAGTATTTT. The V and J genes are TRBV28 and TRBJ2-3; D gene uncertain. Trimming cost V 3 bases and J 4 bases, with 17 bases left between them. The CDR3 length is 16 residues. Looked up from germline, CDR1 is MDHEN and CDR2 is SYDVKM.

The chain carries TRBV2 and TRBJ2-7; D possibly corresponds to TRBD1 (7 bases). Germline-derived CDR1 and CDR2 are SNHLY and FYNNEI. V was clipped by 6 bases and J by 5 bases, with 14 bases between them. CDR3 size: 13 residues. The CDR3 is CASREGAGNEQYF. CDR3 nucleotide sequence: TGTGCCAGCAGGGAGGGGGCCGGTAACGAGCAGTACTTC.

The genes are TRBV19 and TRBJ1-3; D is unclear. CDR3 length equals 15 residues. The V and J ends lost 3 bases and 0 bases respectively, with 9 bases between them. Germline CDR1 is LNHDA and CDR2 is SQIVND (reference sequence). CDR3 amino acids: CASSIGVLSGNTIYF. As DNA, the CDR3 is TGTGCCAGTAGTATCGGGGTCCTCTCTGGAAACACCATATATTTT.

This clone was recorded once. The rearrangement uses TRBV7-8 and TRBJ2-7; D uncertain. Germline CDR1 SGHVS, CDR2 FQNEAQ. This CDR3 is 15 amino acids long. Trimming took 1 base from V and 4 from J, leaving 14 bases between them. CDR3 nucleotide sequence: TGTGCCAGCAGCTTAGGCGCCTTGGCGGATTACGAGCAGTACTTC. It is translated as CASSLGALADYEQYF. Variable domain in full (rest from reference TRBV7-8 and TRBJ2-7): GAGVSQSPRYKVAKRGQDVALRCDPISGHVSLFWYQQALGQGPEFLTYFQNEAQLDKSGLPSDRFFAERPEGSVSTLKIQRTQQEDSAVYLCASSLGALADYEQYFGPGTRLTVT.

This clone appeared a single time. V usage is TRBV19 and J usage is TRBJ2-5; 11 nucleotides align to TRBD2. This CDR3 has 14 amino acids. Germline lookup yields CDR1 LNHDA and CDR2 SQIVND (reference sequence). The trim removed 7 bases at V and 5 bases at J, leaving 6 bases unmatched. The CDR3 loop is CASMDSGGGETQYF. CDR3 coding DNA: TGTGCCAGTATGGATAGCGGGGGGGGTGAGACCCAGTACTTC.

This rearrangement joins TRBV5-1 to TRBJ1-1, with a weak D call TRBD1 (6 bases). The CDR3 is 14 residues long. Trimming removed 3 bases from V and 1 base from J, with 10 bases in between. Germline V gene data show CDR1 as SGHRS and CDR2 as YFSETQ. The CDR3 loop reads CASSSRGGNTEAFF. In DNA, the CDR3 is TGCGCCAGCAGCTCCAGAGGGGGGAACACTGAAGCTTTCTTT.

This chain connects TRBV30 to TRBJ1-4; TRBD1 agrees at 9 bases. After removal of 0 bases from V and 8 bases from J, the junction contained 7 bases not matched to a gene. The CDR3 extends over 15 amino acids. Germline assignment: CDR1 GTSNPN and CDR2 SVGIG (reference sequence). CDR3 sequence: CAWSVLGQGREKLFF. The CDR3 nucleotides are TGTGCCTGGAGTGTACTGGGACAGGGACGCGAAAAACTGTTTTTT.

The V and J genes are TRBV29-1 and TRBJ1-2, with 11 bases identical to TRBD1. This CDR3 contains 16 residues. Germline loops: CDR1 SQVTM, CDR2 ANQGSEA. V shed 3 bases, J shed 0 bases, and the junction held 6 bases outside the gene matches. The CDR3 protein is CSVDVGQGAANYGYTF. In DNA form, the CDR3 reads TGCAGCGTTGACGTAGGACAGGGGGCGGCTAACTATGGCTACACCTTC.

This chain connects TRBV7-3 to TRBJ2-6; D is possibly TRBD1 (5 bases). The CDR3 consists of 24 residues. The germline CDR1 and CDR2 sequences are SGHTA and FQGTGA. Trimming pared 0 bases from V and 2 bases from J, leaving 32 bases between. CDR3 in amino acids: CASSLTSRDPKCPVQVPGANVLTF. CDR3 coding DNA: TGTGCCAGCAGCTTAACCTCTCGAGACCCAAAATGTCCGGTACAGGTCCCTGGGGCCAACGTCCTGACTTTC.

The chain has TRBV4-2 and TRBJ1-3; tentative D call: TRBD1 (6 bases). The ends were cut back, 5 bases at V and 3 bases at J, with 11 bases in the middle. Germline-derived CDR1 and CDR2 are LGHNA and YNFKEQ. There are 14 residues in the CDR3. The CDR3 loop reads CASSGQTGGNTIYF. CDR3 coding DNA: TGTGCCAGCAGCGGTCAGACAGGTGGAAACACCATATATTTT.

The rearrangement links TRBV6-4 to TRBJ1-2; 8 bases fit TRBD1. V trimming: 6 bases; J trimming: 7 bases; junction bases outside the gene matches: 7. The CDR3 extends over 13 amino acids. The germline CDR1 and CDR2 sequences are MRHNA and SNTAGT. For the CDR3, the DNA is TGTGCCAGCAGCCCGACAGGGGAGTCTGGCTACACCTTC. It specifies CASSPTGESGYTF.

The chain carries TRBV9 and TRBJ1-1; D uncertain. V lost 4 bases, J lost 2 bases, and 9 bases lay in between. CDR3 length: 13 residues. Germline V gives CDR1 SGDLS, CDR2 YYNGEE. CDR3: CASSPPGNTEAFF. DNA of the CDR3: TGTGCCAGCAGCCCCCCGGGAAACACTGAAGCTTTCTTT.

V usage is TRBV30 and J usage is TRBJ2-7; TRBD1 matches at 8 bases. J was trimmed by 5 bases and V by 2 bases; bases with no gene match: 8. This CDR3 contains 14 residues. Germline CDR1 and CDR2: GTSNPN and SVGIG (reference sequence). CDR3 in amino acids: CAWSFGQGLNEQYF. The CDR3 coding sequence is TGTGCCTGGAGTTTCGGACAGGGCCTGAACGAGCAGTACTTC.

The chain has TRBV19 and TRBJ1-1, with 9 bases lining up with TRBD1. The CDR3 spans 13 residues. Germline lookup yields CDR1 LNHDA and CDR2 SQIVND (reference sequence). The J segment lost 7 bases and the V segment lost 6 bases, leaving 6 bases of the junction unmatched. The CDR3 loop is CASRTGGVGEAFF. In DNA form, the CDR3 reads TGTGCCAGTAGAACAGGGGGCGTCGGTGAAGCTTTCTTT.

The genes are TRBV27 and TRBJ2-1; tentative D call: TRBD1 (6 bases). Trimming pared 3 bases from V and 5 bases from J, leaving 11 bases between. The CDR3 totals 14 residues. Germline CDR1 MNHEY, CDR2 SMNVEV (reference sequence). CDR3 sequence reads: CASSFSGAHNEQFF. The CDR3 bases are TGTGCCAGCAGTTTTTCAGGGGCCCACAATGAGCAGTTCTTC.

The chain is built from TRBV30 and TRBJ2-3; the match to TRBD2 covers 14 bases. The CDR3 has 16 residues. The V gene's germline CDR1 is GTSNPN and CDR2 SVGIG (reference sequence). V gave up 0 bases and J gave up 4 bases; unmatched junction bases: 3. The CDR3 loop reads CAWSVETSGGADTQYF. The CDR3 nucleotides read TGTGCCTGGAGTGTGGAGACTAGCGGGGGGGCAGATACGCAGTATTTT.

In this sample, this clone turned up once. The chain has TRBV6-1 and TRBJ2-3; 7 bases fit TRBD2. The trim removed 4 bases at V and 2 bases at J, leaving 3 bases unmatched. Germline CDR1 and CDR2: MNHNS and SASEGT. The CDR3 runs to 14 residues. The CDR3 coding sequence is TGTGCCAGCAGTGTCCGGGACTACACAGATACGCAGTATTTT. The encoded protein is CASSVRDYTDTQYF.

The chain recombines TRBV4-1 with TRBJ2-4; 11 nucleotides align to TRBD2. This CDR3 has 15 residues. Germline V gene lookup returns CDR1 MGHRA and CDR2 YSYEKL. The ends lost 4 bases at V and 8 bases at J; junction bases unmatched: 7. Here the CDR3 reads CASSPRLAGRDIQYF. CDR3 sequence (DNA): TGCGCCAGCAGCCCCAGACTAGCGGGAAGAGACATTCAGTACTTC.